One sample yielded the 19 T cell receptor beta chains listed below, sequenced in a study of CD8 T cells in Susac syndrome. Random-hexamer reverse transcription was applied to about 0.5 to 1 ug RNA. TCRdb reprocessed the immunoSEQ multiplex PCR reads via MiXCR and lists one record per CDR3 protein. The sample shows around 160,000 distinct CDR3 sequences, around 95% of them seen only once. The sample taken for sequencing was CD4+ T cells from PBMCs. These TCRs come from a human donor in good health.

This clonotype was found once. The CDR3 loop is CSAWTPSYEQYF. Written as DNA, the CDR3 is TGCAGTGCTTGGACCCCTTCCTACGAGCAGTACTTC. V and J are TRBV20-1 and TRBJ2-7; D remains ambiguous. CDR3 size: 12 residues. Germline CDR1 and CDR2: DFQATT and SNEGSKA (reference sequence). Trimming pared 5 bases from V and 1 base from J, leaving 9 bases between.

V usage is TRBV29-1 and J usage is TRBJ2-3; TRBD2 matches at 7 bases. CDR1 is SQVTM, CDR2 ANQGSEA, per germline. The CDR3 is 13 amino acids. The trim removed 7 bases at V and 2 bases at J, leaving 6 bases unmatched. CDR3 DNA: TGCAGCGGCGGGCGGGGGACCACAGATACGCAGTATTTT. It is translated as CSGGRGTTDTQYF.

The CDR3 sequence: CASSSVGSYEQYF. The CDR3 nucleotides read TGTGCCAGCTCATCGGTAGGAAGCTACGAGCAGTACTTC. The gene calls are TRBV18 and TRBJ2-7; no clear D. This CDR3 is 13 amino acids long. V was cut by 5 bases and J by 3 bases, with 11 bases left in between. Germline CDR1 reads KGHSH; CDR2 reads LQKENI.

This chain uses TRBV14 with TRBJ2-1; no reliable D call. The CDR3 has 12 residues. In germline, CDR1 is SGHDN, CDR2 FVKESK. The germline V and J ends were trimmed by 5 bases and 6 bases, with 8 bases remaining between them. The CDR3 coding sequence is TGTGCCAGCAGCTCACAAGTCAATGAGCAGTTCTTC. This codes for CASSSQVNEQFF.

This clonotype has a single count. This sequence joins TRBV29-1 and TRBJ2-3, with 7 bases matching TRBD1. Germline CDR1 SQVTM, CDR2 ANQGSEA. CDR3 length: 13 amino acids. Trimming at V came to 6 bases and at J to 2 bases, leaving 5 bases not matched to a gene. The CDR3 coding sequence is TGCAGCGTGGCCGGGACAGTCACAGATACGCAGTATTTT. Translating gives CSVAGTVTDTQYF.

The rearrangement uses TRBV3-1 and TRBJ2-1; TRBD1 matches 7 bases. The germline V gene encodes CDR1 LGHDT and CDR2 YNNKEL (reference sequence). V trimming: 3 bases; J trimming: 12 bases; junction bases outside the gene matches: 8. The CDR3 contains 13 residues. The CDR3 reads CASSHLDRLAQFF. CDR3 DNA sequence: TGTGCCAGCAGCCACTTGGACAGGCTCGCGCAGTTCTTC.

The CDR3 here is CSAGDRSTGQPQHF. In DNA, the CDR3 is TGCAGTGCTGGGGACCGATCGACCGGGCAGCCCCAGCATTTT. This chain links TRBV20-1 with TRBJ1-5; D is perhaps TRBD1 (5 bases). CDR1 DFQATT and CDR2 SNEGSKA come from the germline V gene (reference sequence). The CDR3 contains 14 residues. V dropped 5 bases and J dropped 7 bases, with 18 bases sitting between them.

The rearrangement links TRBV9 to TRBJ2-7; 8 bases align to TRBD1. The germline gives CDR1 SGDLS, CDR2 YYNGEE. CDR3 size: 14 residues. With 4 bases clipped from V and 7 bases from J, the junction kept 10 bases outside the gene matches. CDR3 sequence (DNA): TGTGCCAGCAGCCTCAAGGACAGGGTTGGGGAGCAGTACTTC. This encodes CASSLKDRVGEQYF.

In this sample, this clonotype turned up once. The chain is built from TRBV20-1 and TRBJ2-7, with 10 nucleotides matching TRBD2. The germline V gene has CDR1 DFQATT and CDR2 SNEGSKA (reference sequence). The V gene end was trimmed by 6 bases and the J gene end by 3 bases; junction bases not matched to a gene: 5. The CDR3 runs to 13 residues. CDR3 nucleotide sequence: TGCAGTGCCGGGACTAGCGTGATCTACGAGCAGTACTTC. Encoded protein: CSAGTSVIYEQYF.

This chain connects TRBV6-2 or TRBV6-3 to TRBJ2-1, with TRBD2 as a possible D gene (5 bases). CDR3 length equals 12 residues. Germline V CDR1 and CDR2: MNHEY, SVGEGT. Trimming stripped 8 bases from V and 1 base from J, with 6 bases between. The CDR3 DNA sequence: TGTGCCAGCGGGGAGTCCTACAATGAGCAGTTCTTC. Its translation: CASGESYNEQFF.

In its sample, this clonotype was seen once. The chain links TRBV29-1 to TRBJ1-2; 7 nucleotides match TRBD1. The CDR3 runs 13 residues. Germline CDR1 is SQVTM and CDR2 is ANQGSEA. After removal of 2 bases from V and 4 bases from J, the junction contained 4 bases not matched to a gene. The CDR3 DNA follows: TGCAGCGTTGAAATGCCAGGGGGCTATGGCTACACCTTC. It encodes CSVEMPGGYGYTF. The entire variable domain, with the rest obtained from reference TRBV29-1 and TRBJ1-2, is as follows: SAVISQKPSRDICQRGTSLTIQCQVDSQVTMMFWYRQQPGQSLTLIATANQGSEATYESGFVIDKFPISRPNLTFSTLTVSNMSPEDSSIYLCSVEMPGGYGYTFGSGTRLTVV.

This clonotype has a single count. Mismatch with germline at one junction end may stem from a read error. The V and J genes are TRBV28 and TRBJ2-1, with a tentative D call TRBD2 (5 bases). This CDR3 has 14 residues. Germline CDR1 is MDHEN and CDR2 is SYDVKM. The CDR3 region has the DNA TGTGCCAGCAGAGAGGGAACCTCCGACAATGAGCAGTTCTTC. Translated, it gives CASREGTSDNEQFF.

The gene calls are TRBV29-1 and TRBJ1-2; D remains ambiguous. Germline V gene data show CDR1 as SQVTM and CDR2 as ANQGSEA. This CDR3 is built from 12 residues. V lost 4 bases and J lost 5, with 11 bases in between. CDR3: CSVGFAPYGYTF. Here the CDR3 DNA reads TGCAGCGTTGGTTTCGCTCCTTATGGCTACACCTTC.

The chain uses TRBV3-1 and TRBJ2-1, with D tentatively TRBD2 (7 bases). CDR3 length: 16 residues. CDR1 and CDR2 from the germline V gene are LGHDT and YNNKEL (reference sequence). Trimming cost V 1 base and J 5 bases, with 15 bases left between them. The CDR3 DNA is TGTGCCAGCAGCCAAGTTGGGGGGGGCCCGCACAATGAGCAGTTCTTC. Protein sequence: CASSQVGGGPHNEQFF.

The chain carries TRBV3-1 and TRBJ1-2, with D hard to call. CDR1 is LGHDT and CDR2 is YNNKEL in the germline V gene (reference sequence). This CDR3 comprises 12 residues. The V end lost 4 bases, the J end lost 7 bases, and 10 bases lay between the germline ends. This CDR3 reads CASSPDGTGYTF. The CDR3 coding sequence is TGTGCCAGCAGCCCGGACGGCACTGGCTACACCTTC.

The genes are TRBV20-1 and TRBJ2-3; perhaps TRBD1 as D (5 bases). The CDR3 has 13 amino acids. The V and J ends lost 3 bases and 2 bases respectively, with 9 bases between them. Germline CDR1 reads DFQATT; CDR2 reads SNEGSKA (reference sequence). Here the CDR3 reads CSARTVPTDTQYF. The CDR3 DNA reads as TGCAGTGCTAGGACAGTTCCCACAGATACGCAGTATTTT.

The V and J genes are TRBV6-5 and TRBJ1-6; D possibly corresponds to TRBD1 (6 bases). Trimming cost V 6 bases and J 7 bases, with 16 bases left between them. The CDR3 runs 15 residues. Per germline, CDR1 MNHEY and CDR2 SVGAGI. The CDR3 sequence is CASRHRGRGNSPLHF. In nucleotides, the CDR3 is TGTGCCAGCAGGCACCGTGGCAGGGGAAATTCACCCCTCCACTTT.

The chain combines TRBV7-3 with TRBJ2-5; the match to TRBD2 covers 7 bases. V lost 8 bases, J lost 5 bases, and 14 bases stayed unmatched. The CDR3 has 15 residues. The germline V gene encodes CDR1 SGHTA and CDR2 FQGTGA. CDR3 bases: TGTGCCAGCGCCCCCGGGGGAGCGGGGCGGGAGACCCAGTACTTC. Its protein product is CASAPGGAGRETQYF.

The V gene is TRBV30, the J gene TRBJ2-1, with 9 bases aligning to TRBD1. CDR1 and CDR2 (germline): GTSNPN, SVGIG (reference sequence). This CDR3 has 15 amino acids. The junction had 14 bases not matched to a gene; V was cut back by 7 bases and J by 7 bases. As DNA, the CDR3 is TGTGCCTTTCTCCCCGGGACAGGGTTAGCGAATGAGCAGTTCTTC. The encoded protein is CAFLPGTGLANEQFF.